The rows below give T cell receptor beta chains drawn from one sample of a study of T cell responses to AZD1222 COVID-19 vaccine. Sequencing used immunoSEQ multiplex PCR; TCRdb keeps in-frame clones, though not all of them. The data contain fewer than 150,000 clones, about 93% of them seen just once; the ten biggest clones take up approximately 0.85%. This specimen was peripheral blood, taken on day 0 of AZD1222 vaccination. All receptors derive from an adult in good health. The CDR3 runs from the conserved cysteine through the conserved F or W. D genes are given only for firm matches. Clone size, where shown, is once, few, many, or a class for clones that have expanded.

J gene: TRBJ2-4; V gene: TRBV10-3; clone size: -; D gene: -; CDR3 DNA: TGTGCCATCAGTGACCAGGGACGGGGGATTCAGTACTTC; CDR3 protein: CAISDQGRGIQYF
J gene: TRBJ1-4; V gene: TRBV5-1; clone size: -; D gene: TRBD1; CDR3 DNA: TGCGCCAGCAGCTTGAAGGAGGGACAGGCGAGAAAACTGTTTTTT; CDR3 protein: CASSLKEGQARKLFF
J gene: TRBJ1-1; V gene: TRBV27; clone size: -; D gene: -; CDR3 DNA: TGTGCCAGCAGTAGTAGACACCCGAACACTGAAGCTTTCTTT; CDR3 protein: CASSSRHPNTEAFF
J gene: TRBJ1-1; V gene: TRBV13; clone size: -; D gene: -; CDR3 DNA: TGTGCCAGCAGCAGAGGGGGAATGAACACTGAAGCTTTCTTT; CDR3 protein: CASSRGGMNTEAFF
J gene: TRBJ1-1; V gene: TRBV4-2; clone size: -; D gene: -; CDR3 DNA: TGTGCCAGCAGCCAAGGGTCACAGGGCTTAGGGGCTGAAGCTTTCTTT; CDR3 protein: CASSQGSQGLGAEAFF
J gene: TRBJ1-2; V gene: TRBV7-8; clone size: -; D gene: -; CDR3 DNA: TGTGCCAGCACCCTTGGTCAGGGGCAGGGTGGCTACACCTTC; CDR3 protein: CASTLGQGQGGYTF
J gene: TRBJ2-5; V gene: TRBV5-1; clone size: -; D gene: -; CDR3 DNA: TGCGCCAGCAGCGGTGAGGGACACGTCGGGGAGACCCAGTACTTC; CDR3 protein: CASSGEGHVGETQYF
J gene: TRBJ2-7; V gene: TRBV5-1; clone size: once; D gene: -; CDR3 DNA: TGCGCCAGCAGCTTGTATCCGCCAGGGGTCCCGAGCTCCTACGAGCAGTACTTC; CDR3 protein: CASSLYPPGVPSSYEQYF
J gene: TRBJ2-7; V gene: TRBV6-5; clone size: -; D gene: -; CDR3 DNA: TGTGCCAGCAAGGATTTCTACGAGCAGTACTTC; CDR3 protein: CASKDFYEQYF
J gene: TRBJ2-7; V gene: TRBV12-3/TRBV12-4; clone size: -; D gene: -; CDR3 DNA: TGTGCCAGCAGCCCTCCCCGGGGCGGGCAGTACTTC; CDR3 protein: CASSPPRGGQYF
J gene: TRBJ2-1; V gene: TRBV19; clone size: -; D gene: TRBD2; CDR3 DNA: TGTGCCAGTAGTATTTTGGCGGGGGGTCCTAGTGAGCAGTTCTTC; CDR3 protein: CASSILAGGPSEQFF
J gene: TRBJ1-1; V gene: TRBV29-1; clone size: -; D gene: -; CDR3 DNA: TGCAGCGTTGAAATGACTCCCCCCCATACTGAAGCTTTCTTT; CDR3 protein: CSVEMTPPHTEAFF
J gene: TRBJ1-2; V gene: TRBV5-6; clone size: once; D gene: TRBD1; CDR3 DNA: TGTGCCAGCAGCTTGGCCTCCACAGGGGTGGGCTATGGCTACACCTTC; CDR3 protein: CASSLASTGVGYGYTF
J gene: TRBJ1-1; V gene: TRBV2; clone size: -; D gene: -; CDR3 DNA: TGTGCCAGCGGATCCCAGGGCAAGAACACTGAAGCTTTCTTT; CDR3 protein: CASGSQGKNTEAFF
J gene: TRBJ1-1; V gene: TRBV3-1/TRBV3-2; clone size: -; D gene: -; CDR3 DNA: TGTGCCAGCAGCCAAGAGGGTGAAGCTTTCTTT; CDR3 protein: CASSQEGEAFF
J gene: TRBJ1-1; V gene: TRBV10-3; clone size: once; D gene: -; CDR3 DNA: TGTGCCATTTCCGACAGGACAAACACTGAAGCTTTCTTT; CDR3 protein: CAISDRTNTEAFF
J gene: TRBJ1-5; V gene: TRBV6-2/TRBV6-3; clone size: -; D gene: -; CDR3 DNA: TGTGCCAGCAGTTCCCGGACGGGGCAGCCCCAGCATTTT; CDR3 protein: CASSSRTGQPQHF
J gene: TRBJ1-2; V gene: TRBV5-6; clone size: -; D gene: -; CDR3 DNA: TGTGCCAGCAGCCCCCAGGGATATGGCTACACCTTC; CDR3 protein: CASSPQGYGYTF
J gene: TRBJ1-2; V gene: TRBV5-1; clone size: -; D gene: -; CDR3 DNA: TGCGCCAGCAGCCCCGGACCGGGCGGCTACACCTTC; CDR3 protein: CASSPGPGGYTF
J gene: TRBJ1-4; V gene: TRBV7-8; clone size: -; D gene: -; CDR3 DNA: TGTGCCAGCAGCTTAGCGCGGGGAAGCGTAAAACTGTTTTTT; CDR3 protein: CASSLARGSVKLFF
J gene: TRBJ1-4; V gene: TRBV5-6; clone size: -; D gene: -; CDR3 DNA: TGTGCCAGCAGCTTGAGAGGGGCTGGTGAAAAACTGTTTTTT; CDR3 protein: CASSLRGAGEKLFF
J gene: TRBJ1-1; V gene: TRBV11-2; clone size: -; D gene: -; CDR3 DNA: TGTGCCAGCAGCCAAGGAATGCCCACAGGGCGCAACACTGAAGCTTTCTTT; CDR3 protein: CASSQGMPTGRNTEAFF
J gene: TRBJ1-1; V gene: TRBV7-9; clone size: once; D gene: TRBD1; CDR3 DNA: TGTGCCAGCAGCTTCACGGGGACAGACACTGAAGCTTTCTTT; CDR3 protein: CASSFTGTDTEAFF
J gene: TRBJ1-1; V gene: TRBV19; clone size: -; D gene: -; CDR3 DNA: TGTGCCAGTAGTATTGTGGGGGGCCGGGGCACTGAAGCTTTCTTT; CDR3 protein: CASSIVGGRGTEAFF
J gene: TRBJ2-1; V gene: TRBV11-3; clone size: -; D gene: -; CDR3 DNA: TGTGCCAGCAGCCCCACACCTAGCTCCTACAATGAGCAGTTCTTC; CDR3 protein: CASSPTPSSYNEQFF
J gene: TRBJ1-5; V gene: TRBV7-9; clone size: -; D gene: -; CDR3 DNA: TGTGCCAGCAGCCAACAGGGACAGCCCCAGCATTTT; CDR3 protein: CASSQQGQPQHF
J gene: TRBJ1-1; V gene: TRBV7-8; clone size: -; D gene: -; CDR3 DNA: TGTGCCAGCAGCCGCCCCGGAGGGACTGAAGCTTTCTTT; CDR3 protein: CASSRPGGTEAFF
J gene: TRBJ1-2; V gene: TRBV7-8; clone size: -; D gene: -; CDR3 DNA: TGTGCCAGCAGCTTAGGTAGGGCAGGTTACGGCTACACCTTC; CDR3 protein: CASSLGRAGYGYTF
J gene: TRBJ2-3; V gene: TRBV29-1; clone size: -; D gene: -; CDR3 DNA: TGCAGCGTTGAACCCCCTGGCTCAGATACGCAGTATTTT; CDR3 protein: CSVEPPGSDTQYF
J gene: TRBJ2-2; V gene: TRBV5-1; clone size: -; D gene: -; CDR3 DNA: TGCGCCAGCAGCCCCTCCGACTTCTCCACCGGGGAGCTGTTTTTT; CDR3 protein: CASSPSDFSTGELFF
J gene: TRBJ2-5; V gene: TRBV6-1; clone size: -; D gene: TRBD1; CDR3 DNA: TGTGCCAGCAGTGACGGACAGGGTGAGACCCAGTACTTC; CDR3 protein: CASSDGQGETQYF
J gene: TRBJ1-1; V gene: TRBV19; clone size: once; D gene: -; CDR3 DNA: TGTGCCAGTAGTATAGATCGCAGTGTAGGAACTGAAGCTTTCTTT; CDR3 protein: CASSIDRSVGTEAFF
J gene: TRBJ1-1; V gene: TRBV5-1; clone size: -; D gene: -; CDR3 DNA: TGCGCCAGCAGCACGGGATATAATCCTGAAGCTTTCTTT; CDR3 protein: CASSTGYNPEAFF
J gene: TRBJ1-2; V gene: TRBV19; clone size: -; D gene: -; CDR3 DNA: TGTGCCAGTAGTATCCCAGGGACCTATGGCTACACCTTC; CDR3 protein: CASSIPGTYGYTF
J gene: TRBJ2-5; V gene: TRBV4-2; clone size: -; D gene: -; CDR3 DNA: TGTGCCAGCAGCCAGGAGCTGAGGGGGGGCCGGGAGACCCAGTACTTC; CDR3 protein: CASSQELRGGRETQYF